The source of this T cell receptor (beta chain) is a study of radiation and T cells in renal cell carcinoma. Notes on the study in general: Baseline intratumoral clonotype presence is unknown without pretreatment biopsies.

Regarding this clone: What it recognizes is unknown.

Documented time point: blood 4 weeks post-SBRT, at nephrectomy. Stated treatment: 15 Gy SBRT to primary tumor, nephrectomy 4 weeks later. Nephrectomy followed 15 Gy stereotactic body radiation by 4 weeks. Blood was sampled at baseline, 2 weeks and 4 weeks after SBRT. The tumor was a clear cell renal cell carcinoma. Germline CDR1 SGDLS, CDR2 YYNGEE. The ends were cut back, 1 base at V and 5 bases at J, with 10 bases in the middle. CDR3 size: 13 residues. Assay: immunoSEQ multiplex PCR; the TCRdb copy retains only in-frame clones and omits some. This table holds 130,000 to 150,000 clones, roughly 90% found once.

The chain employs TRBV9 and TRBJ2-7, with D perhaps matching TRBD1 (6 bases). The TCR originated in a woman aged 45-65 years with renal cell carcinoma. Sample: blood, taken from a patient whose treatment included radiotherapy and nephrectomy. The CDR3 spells CASSVQQGDEQYF. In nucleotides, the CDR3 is TGTGCCAGCAGCGTACAACAGGGCGACGAGCAGTACTTC. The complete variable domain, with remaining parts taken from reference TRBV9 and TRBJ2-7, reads DSGVTQTPKHLITATGQRVTLRCSPRSGDLSVYWYQQSLDQGLQFLIQYYNGEERAKGNILERFSAQQFPDLHSELNLSSLELGDSALYFCASSVQQGDEQYFGPGTRLTVT.